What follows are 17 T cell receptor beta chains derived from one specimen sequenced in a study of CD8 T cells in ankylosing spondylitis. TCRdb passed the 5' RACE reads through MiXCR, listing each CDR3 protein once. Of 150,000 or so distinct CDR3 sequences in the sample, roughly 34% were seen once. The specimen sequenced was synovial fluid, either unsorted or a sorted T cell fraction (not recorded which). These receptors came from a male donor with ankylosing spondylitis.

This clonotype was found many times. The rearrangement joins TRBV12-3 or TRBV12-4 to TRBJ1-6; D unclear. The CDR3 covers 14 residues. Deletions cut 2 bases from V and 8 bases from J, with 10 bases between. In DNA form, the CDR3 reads TGTGCCAGCAGTTTACTGGGTATTGATTCACCCCTCCACTTT. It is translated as CASSLLGIDSPLHF.

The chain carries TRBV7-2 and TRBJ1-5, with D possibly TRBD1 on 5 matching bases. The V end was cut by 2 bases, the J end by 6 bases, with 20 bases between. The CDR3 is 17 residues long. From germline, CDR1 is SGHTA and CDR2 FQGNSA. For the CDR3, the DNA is TGTGCCAGCAGCTTAAGTTTGCCGGGGGTAGCAAGTCAGCCCCAGCATTTT. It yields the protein CASSLSLPGVASQPQHF.

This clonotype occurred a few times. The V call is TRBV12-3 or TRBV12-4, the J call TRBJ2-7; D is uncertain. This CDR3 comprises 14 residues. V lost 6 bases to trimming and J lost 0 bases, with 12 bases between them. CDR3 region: CASRVGRNSYEQYF. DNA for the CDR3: TGTGCCAGCAGAGTAGGCAGGAACTCCTACGAGCAGTACTTC.

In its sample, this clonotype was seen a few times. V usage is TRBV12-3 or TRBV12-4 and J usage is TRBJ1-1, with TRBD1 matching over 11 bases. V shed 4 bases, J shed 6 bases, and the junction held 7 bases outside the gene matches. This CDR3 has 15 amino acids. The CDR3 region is CASSSLGQGVAEAFF. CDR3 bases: TGTGCCAGCAGTTCGCTGGGACAGGGGGTCGCTGAAGCTTTCTTT.

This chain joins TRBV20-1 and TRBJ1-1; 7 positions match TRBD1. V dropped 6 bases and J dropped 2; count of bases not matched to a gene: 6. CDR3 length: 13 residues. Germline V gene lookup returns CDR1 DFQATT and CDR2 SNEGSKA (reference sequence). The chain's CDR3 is CSARQGKNTEAFF. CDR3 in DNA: TGCAGTGCAAGACAGGGAAAAAACACTGAAGCTTTCTTT.

CDR3 coding DNA: TGTGCCAGCTCAACCGGGGCCACCCCTAATGAAAAACTGTTTTTT. Amino acid sequence: CASSTGATPNEKLFF. The J gene is TRBJ1-4, the V gene TRBV18, with D possibly being TRBD1 (5 bases). Trimming shortened V by 5 bases and J by 3 bases, and 13 bases separated the two germline ends. The CDR3 covers 15 residues. Germline V gives CDR1 KGHSH, CDR2 LQKENI.

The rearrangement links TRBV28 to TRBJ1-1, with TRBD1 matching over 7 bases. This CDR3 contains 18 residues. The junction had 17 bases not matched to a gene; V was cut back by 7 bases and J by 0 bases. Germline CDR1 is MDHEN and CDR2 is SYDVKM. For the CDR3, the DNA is TGTGCCAGCACCCCAATATCGGGGGGAACAGGGGTGAACACTGAAGCTTTCTTT. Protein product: CASTPISGGTGVNTEAFF.

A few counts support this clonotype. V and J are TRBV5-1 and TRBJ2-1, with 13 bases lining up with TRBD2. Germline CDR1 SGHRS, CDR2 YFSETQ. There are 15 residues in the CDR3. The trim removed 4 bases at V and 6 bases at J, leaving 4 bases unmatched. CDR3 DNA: TGCGCCAGCAGCCGGACTAGCGGGAGAGCCAATGAGCAGTTCTTC. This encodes CASSRTSGRANEQFF. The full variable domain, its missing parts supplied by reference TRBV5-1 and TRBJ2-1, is KAGVTQTPRYLIKTRGQQVTLSCSPISGHRSVSWYQQTPGQGLQFLFEYFSETQRNKGNFPGRFSGRQFSNSRSEMNVSTLELGDSALYLCASSRTSGRANEQFFGPGTRLTVL.

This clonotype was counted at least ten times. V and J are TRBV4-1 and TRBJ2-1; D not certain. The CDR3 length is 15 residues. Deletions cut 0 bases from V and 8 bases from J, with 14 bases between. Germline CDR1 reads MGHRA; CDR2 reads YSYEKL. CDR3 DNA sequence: TGCGCCAGCAGCCAAGATCGGGTGAGCTTCTATGAGCAGTTCTTC. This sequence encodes CASSQDRVSFYEQFF.

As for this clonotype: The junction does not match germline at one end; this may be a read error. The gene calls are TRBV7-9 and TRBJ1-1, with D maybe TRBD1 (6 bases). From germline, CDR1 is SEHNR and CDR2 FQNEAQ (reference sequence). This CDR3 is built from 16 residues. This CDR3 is CASLQGPLLPNSEAFF. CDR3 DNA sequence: TGTGCCAGCCTCCAGGGGCCCTTACTCCCAAACAGTGAAGCTTTCTTT.

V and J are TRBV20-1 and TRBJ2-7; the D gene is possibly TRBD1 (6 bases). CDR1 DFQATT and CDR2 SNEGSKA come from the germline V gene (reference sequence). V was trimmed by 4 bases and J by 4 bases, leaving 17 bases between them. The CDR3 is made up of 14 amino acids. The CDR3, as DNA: TGCAGTGCTATTTCCGGGACACAGACTTACGAGCAGTACTTC. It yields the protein CSAISGTQTYEQYF.

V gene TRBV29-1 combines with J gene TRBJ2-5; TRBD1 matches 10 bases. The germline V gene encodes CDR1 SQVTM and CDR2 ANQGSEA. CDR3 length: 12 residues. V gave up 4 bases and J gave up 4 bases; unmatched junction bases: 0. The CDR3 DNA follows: TGCAGCGTTGGACAGGGGGCAGAGACCCAGTACTTC. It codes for CSVGQGAETQYF.

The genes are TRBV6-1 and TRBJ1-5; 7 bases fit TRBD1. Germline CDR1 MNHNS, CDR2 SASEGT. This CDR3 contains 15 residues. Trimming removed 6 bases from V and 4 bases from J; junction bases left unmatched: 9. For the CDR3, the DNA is TGTGCCAGCAGGGCTCAGGGGGAATCAAATCAGCCCCAGCATTTT. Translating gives CASRAQGESNQPQHF.

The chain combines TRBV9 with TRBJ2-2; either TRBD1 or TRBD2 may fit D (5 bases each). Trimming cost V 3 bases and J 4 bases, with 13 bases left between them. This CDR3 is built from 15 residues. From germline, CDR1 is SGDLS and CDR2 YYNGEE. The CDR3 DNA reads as TGTGCCAGCAGCGCGGGGCTGTCAAGCACCGGGGAGCTGTTTTTT. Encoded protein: CASSAGLSSTGELFF.

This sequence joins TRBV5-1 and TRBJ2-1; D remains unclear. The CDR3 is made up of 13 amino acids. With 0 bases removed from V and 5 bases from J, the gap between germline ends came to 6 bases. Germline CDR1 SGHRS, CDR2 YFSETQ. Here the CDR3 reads CASSLAWDNEQFF. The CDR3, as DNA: TGCGCCAGCAGCTTGGCGTGGGACAATGAGCAGTTCTTC.

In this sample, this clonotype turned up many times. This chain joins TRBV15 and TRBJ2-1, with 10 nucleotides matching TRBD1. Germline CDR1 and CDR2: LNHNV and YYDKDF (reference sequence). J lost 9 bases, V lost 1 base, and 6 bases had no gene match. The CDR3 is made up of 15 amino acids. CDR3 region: CATSRVDRGLSEQFF. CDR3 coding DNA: TGTGCCACCAGCAGAGTTGACAGGGGGCTGAGTGAGCAGTTCTTC.

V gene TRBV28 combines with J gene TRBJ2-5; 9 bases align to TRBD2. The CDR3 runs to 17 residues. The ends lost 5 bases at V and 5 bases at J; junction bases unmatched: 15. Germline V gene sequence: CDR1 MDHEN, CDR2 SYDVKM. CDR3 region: CASSPRGSGRFLETQYF. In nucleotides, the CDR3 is TGTGCCAGCAGTCCCCGGGGGAGCGGGAGGTTTTTGGAGACCCAGTACTTC.